The source of this TCR beta chain is a study of T cells in Graves' hyperthyroidism and ophthalmopathy. Study results and limitations: Most clonotypes expanded in thyroid above 0.001 were likewise present in blood.

What was amplified from RNA transcripts were TCR beta CDR3 regions. The HTBI primer set was used in a first-round RT-PCR of the TCR CDR3. TCRdb reprocessed the multiplex PCR reads via MiXCR and lists one record per CDR3 protein. The repertoire holds under 400,000 distinct CDR3 sequences, with about 20% as singletons. Of note for this clonotype: Its antigen is undetermined.

The ends were cut back, 7 bases at V and 10 bases at J, with 14 bases in the middle. The CDR3 runs 13 residues. Germline-derived CDR1 and CDR2 are MNHEY and SVGEGT. This receptor was obtained from a woman in her forties or fifties with Graves' hyperthyroidism. J is TRBJ1-6 and V is TRBV6-2 or TRBV6-3, with D perhaps matching TRBD1 (5 bases). The sequencing input was blood. The CDR3 DNA follows: TGTGCCAGCAATTGGCAGGGCGGCTCACCCCTCCACTTT. This sequence encodes CASNWQGGSPLHF.